The present entry profiles one T cell receptor (beta chain) with its context. This clone appeared once. The target of this receptor is not known. Base qualities were left out, and no much larger clone turns up one base away. One collaborating source in Seattle enrolled patients during active infection and followed them longitudinally through the course of disease. Collaborating institutions collected whole blood in K2EDTA tubes following their own protocols. For TCRbeta analysis, collaborator samples were shipped as frozen whole blood, as isolated PBMCs, or as DNA extracted from either sample type. TCRbeta CDR3 regions were amplified from genomic DNA by means of the immunoSEQ Assay, a bias-controlled multiplex PCR. Concerning the study's data processing: Within the assay, amplification of reference gene primers was used to estimate how many nucleated cells each sample contained. To quantify the absolute abundance of each unique TCRbeta CDR3 rearrangement, sequence reads were collapsed and filtered. For each sample, productive Simpson clonality was calculated by taking the square root of Simpson's diversity index across productive rearrangements. TCRdb took over this immuneACCESS table, retaining in-frame rearrangements with V and J assigned. Such tables are incomplete; in checked studies, under half of the missing clones stem from an unresolved V gene, and the remainder is unexplained. D and trimming come from the DNA, and the V and J calls and clone size come from that table. This sample lists 330,000 or so clones; about nine tenths were detected once. Of the sample, around 9.9% falls within the top ten clones.

This sample is part of a study of blood T cell repertoires in COVID-19 (dated by TCRdb to the early 2020s). As for the study more broadly: Samples covering the acute and convalescent phases of COVID-19 were provided by collaborators in the United States, Italy and Spain. The prospective study material was composed of cDNA or gDNA derived from T cells, B-cell-depleted T cells, or PBMCs. The repertoires were released in a freely available public database intended as a resource for research on the immune response to SARS-CoV-2. Samples were obtained from the ongoing ImmuneRACE study (first 160 participants) and from 950 to 1,500 subjects provided by 6 global collaborators. Where available, HLA class I and class II types were taken from metadata supplied by the sample provider and were not determined by assay-based typing. Nearly every sample came with metadata listing a de-identified subject ID, COVID-19 status, age in years and sex. Deeply sampled blood TCRbeta repertoires from subjects exposed to, actively infected with, or recovered from COVID-19 were included in the dataset.

CDR1 and CDR2, looked up from the germline V gene, are MDHEN and SYDVKM. The germline V and J ends show losses of 2 bases and 3 bases respectively, and no gene match explains 7 bases of the junction. The CDR3 starts with the cysteine, ends with the phenylalanine, and has 15 residues. Just the 45-base CDR3 DNA is kept, in frame starting at base 1. Beyond this particular receptor, the publication reports: The quantity of clinical and demographic metadata differed by source and by participant and was supplied without curation.

The clonotype comes from a young man with COVID-19, enrolled during active disease. The receptor chain draws on TRBV28 and TRBJ2-7; 7 bases in the middle match TRBD1. The sequenced material came from peripheral blood. The CDR3 protein: CASSLRGLMDYEQYF. At the DNA level, the sequence is TGTGCCAGCAGTTTAAGGGGGCTAATGGACTACGAGCAGTACTTC. When the CDR3 is completed using the reference TRBV28 and TRBJ2-7 genes on either side, the full variable domain is DVKVTQSSRYLVKRTGEKVFLECVQDMDHENMFWYRQDPGLGLRLIYFSYDVKMKEKGDIPEGYSVSREKKERFSLILESASTNQTSMYLCASSLRGLMDYEQYFGPGTRLTVT.